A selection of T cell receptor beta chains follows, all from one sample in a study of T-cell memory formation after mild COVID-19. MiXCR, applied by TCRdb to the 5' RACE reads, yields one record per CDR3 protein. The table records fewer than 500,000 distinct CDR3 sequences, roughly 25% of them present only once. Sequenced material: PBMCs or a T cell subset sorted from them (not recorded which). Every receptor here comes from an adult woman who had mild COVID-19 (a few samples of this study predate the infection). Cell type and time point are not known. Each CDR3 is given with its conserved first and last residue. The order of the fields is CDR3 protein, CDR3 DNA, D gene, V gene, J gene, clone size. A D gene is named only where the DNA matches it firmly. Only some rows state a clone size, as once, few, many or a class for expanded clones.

CDR3aa: CASSIVATGGTEAFF
CDR3nt: TGTGCCAGTAGTATAGTAGCAACAGGAGGCACTGAAGCTTTCTTT
d_gene: .
v_gene: TRBV19
j_gene: TRBJ1-1
abundance: many

CDR3aa: CASSQDGTYNEQFF
CDR3nt: TGTGCCAGCAGCCAAGACGGGACCTACAATGAGCAGTTCTTC
d_gene: .
v_gene: TRBV4-2
j_gene: TRBJ2-1
abundance: .

CDR3aa: CASGLAVDTGELFF
CDR3nt: TGTGCCAGCGGACTAGCGGTAGACACCGGGGAGCTGTTTTTT
d_gene: TRBD2
v_gene: TRBV6-2/TRBV6-3
j_gene: TRBJ2-2
abundance: .

CDR3aa: CASSQLTGFPLSGNTIYF
CDR3nt: TGCGCCAGCAGCCAACTGACAGGTTTCCCTTTATCTGGAAACACCATATATTTT
d_gene: .
v_gene: TRBV4-1
j_gene: TRBJ1-3
abundance: .

CDR3aa: CASSKASGQGNEQYF
CDR3nt: TGTGCCAGCAGCAAAGCGTCGGGGCAGGGGAACGAGCAGTACTTC
d_gene: .
v_gene: TRBV21-1
j_gene: TRBJ2-7
abundance: .

CDR3aa: CASSMEQETQYF
CDR3nt: TGCGCCAGCAGCATGGAGCAAGAGACCCAGTACTTC
d_gene: .
v_gene: TRBV5-1
j_gene: TRBJ2-5
abundance: many

CDR3aa: CASSLRTGPFTGELFF
CDR3nt: TGTGCCAGCAGTCTCCGGACGGGACCCTTCACCGGGGAGCTGTTTTTT
d_gene: .
v_gene: TRBV12-3/TRBV12-4
j_gene: TRBJ2-2
abundance: few

CDR3aa: CASSPTDRGLDTQYF
CDR3nt: TGTGCCAGCAGTCCAACTGACAGGGGGCTGGATACGCAGTATTTT
d_gene: TRBD1
v_gene: TRBV6-5
j_gene: TRBJ2-3
abundance: .

CDR3aa: CASSRAGGELFF
CDR3nt: TGTGCCAGCAGCCGTGCCGGCGGGGAGCTGTTTTTT
d_gene: .
v_gene: TRBV12-3/TRBV12-4
j_gene: TRBJ2-2
abundance: .

CDR3aa: CASSGTSGGPWGNEQYF
CDR3nt: TGCGCCAGCAGCGGAACTAGCGGGGGGCCCTGGGGCAACGAGCAGTACTTC
d_gene: TRBD2
v_gene: TRBV5-1
j_gene: TRBJ2-7
abundance: .

CDR3aa: CASSLIGGGYGYTF
CDR3nt: TGTGCCAGCAGCTTAATAGGGGGCGGGTATGGCTACACCTTC
d_gene: TRBD1
v_gene: TRBV7-3
j_gene: TRBJ1-2
abundance: few

CDR3aa: CASSLAAAGDYGYTF
CDR3nt: TGTGCCAGCAGCTTGGCCGCGGCAGGAGACTATGGCTACACCTTC
d_gene: .
v_gene: TRBV5-5
j_gene: TRBJ1-2
abundance: .

CDR3aa: CASISPGGGDNTGELFF
CDR3nt: TGTGCCAGCATCTCCCCGGGTGGGGGCGATAACACCGGGGAGCTGTTTTTT
d_gene: .
v_gene: TRBV3-1
j_gene: TRBJ2-2
abundance: .

CDR3aa: CSARDLSFRTGELFF
CDR3nt: TGCAGTGCTAGAGATTTAAGCTTCCGGACCGGGGAGCTGTTTTTT
d_gene: .
v_gene: TRBV20-1
j_gene: TRBJ2-2
abundance: few

CDR3aa: CASSTALRETQYF
CDR3nt: TGTGCCAGCTCCACCGCACTGAGGGAGACCCAGTACTTC
d_gene: .
v_gene: TRBV18
j_gene: TRBJ2-5
abundance: .

CDR3aa: CASSPLNRGAGNTEAFF
CDR3nt: TGTGCCAGCAGTCCCCTTAACCGGGGGGCCGGGAACACTGAAGCTTTCTTT
d_gene: .
v_gene: TRBV6-6
j_gene: TRBJ1-1
abundance: .

CDR3aa: CASQRGQPREQYF
CDR3nt: TGTGCCAGTCAACGCGGACAGCCTCGCGAGCAGTACTTC
d_gene: .
v_gene: TRBV28
j_gene: TRBJ2-7
abundance: few

CDR3aa: CASSLSSLNTEAFF
CDR3nt: TGTGCCAGCAGTTTGTCCAGCCTGAACACTGAAGCTTTCTTT
d_gene: .
v_gene: TRBV27
j_gene: TRBJ1-1
abundance: few

CDR3aa: CATSDGSINEQFF
CDR3nt: TGTGCCACCAGTGACGGGAGTATCAATGAGCAGTTCTTC
d_gene: .
v_gene: TRBV24-1
j_gene: TRBJ2-1
abundance: few

CDR3aa: CASSQGSQGPSGNTIYF
CDR3nt: TGCGCCAGCAGCCAAGGCTCCCAGGGCCCCTCTGGAAACACCATATATTTT
d_gene: .
v_gene: TRBV4-1
j_gene: TRBJ1-3
abundance: few

CDR3aa: CSARGAADEQFF
CDR3nt: TGCAGTGCCAGGGGGGCTGCCGATGAGCAGTTCTTC
d_gene: .
v_gene: TRBV20-1
j_gene: TRBJ2-1
abundance: .

CDR3aa: CATSDLGGTGRYF
CDR3nt: TGTGCCACCAGTGATTTGGGGGGGACCGGGAGGTACTTC
d_gene: .
v_gene: TRBV24-1
j_gene: TRBJ2-4
abundance: few

CDR3aa: CASSLEGIRGETQYF
CDR3nt: TGTGCCAGCAGCTTGGAGGGAATCCGCGGGGAGACCCAGTACTTC
d_gene: .
v_gene: TRBV5-5
j_gene: TRBJ2-5
abundance: .

CDR3aa: CASLSSTDTQYF
CDR3nt: TGTGCCAGCTTATCTTCCACAGATACGCAGTATTTT
d_gene: .
v_gene: TRBV18
j_gene: TRBJ2-3
abundance: .

CDR3aa: CASTPGTGSTDTQYF
CDR3nt: TGTGCCAGCACTCCTGGGACAGGGAGCACAGATACGCAGTATTTT
d_gene: TRBD1
v_gene: TRBV2
j_gene: TRBJ2-3
abundance: few

CDR3aa: CASSRVRDEQFF
CDR3nt: TGCGCCAGCAGCCGAGTAAGGGATGAGCAGTTCTTC
d_gene: .
v_gene: TRBV5-1
j_gene: TRBJ2-1
abundance: many

CDR3aa: CASSGRDSDFTESFF
CDR3nt: TGTGCCAGCAGTGGCCGGGACAGTGACTTCACTGAATCTTTCTTT
d_gene: TRBD1
v_gene: TRBV6-2/TRBV6-3
j_gene: TRBJ1-1
abundance: .